This passage covers 30 T cell receptor beta chains from one sample sequenced in a study of T cells in Graves' hyperthyroidism and ophthalmopathy. The CDR3 regions of TCR beta were amplified from RNA transcripts. The HTBI set primed first-round TCR CDR3 RT-PCR. TCRdb independently ran MiXCR on the multiplex PCR reads; one entry per CDR3 protein. The sample consists of 280,000 or so distinct CDR3 sequences, 25% to 30% of them appearing once. Sequenced input: blood. The receptor source for this set is a man in his forties with Graves' hyperthyroidism that later progressed to Graves' ophthalmopathy.

There are many counts of this clonotype. The chain uses TRBV5-1 and TRBJ2-5; a possible D gene is TRBD1 (5 bases). Trimming shortened V by 4 bases and J by 5 bases, and 12 bases separated the two germline ends. The germline CDR1 and CDR2 sequences are SGHRS and YFSETQ. CDR3 length: 13 residues. Here the CDR3 DNA reads TGCGCCAGCAGCACTCAGGGTAGCGAGACCCAGTACTTC. This gives the protein CASSTQGSETQYF.

This clonotype was seen at least ten times. The chain joins TRBV11-1 to TRBJ1-1, with D possibly being TRBD1 (5 bases). The CDR3 runs to 17 residues. Per the germline V gene, CDR1 is SGHAT and CDR2 is FQDESV (reference sequence). Trimming stripped 5 bases from V and 0 bases from J, with 19 bases between. CDR3 amino acids: CASSKARDPVMNTEAFF. CDR3 in DNA: TGTGCCAGCAGCAAAGCGCGGGACCCCGTAATGAACACTGAAGCTTTCTTT. Full variable domain (remainder filled in from reference TRBV11-1 and TRBJ1-1): EAEVAQSPRYKITEKSQAVAFWCDPISGHATLYWYRQILGQGPELLVQFQDESVVDDSQLPKDRFSAERLKGVDSTLKIQPAELGDSAMYLCASSKARDPVMNTEAFFGQGTRLTVV.

The V call is TRBV11-3, the J call TRBJ1-1, with TRBD1 matching 10 bases. Germline V gene lookup returns CDR1 SGHNT and CDR2 YENEEA. The V and J ends lost 3 bases and 4 bases, in that order; junction bases with no gene match: 5. The CDR3 runs 15 residues. The CDR3, as DNA: TGTGCCAGCAGCTTGACAGGGGGCGCGAGCACTGAAGCTTTCTTT. Protein: CASSLTGGASTEAFF.

This clonotype was counted between two and nine times. The chain couples TRBV3-1 to TRBJ2-7, with D perhaps TRBD2 (5 bases). There are 14 residues in the CDR3. V dropped 5 bases and J dropped 0 bases, with 11 bases sitting between them. The germline V gene encodes CDR1 LGHDT and CDR2 YNNKEL (reference sequence). CDR3 protein: CASSKGVNSYEQYF. Here the CDR3 DNA reads TGTGCCAGCAGCAAGGGAGTGAACTCCTACGAGCAGTACTTC.

This clonotype was seen at least ten times. The chain joins TRBV27 to TRBJ2-3, with 11 bases that match TRBD2. Germline-derived CDR1 and CDR2 are MNHEY and SMNVEV (reference sequence). The trim removed 7 bases at V and 0 bases at J, leaving 3 bases unmatched. This CDR3 contains 15 residues. CDR3 bases: TGTGCCAGCATAAGGACTAGCGGGAGCACAGATACGCAGTATTTT. As protein: CASIRTSGSTDTQYF.

This clonotype was seen many times. The rearrangement joins TRBV12-3 or TRBV12-4 to TRBJ1-5; D call uncertain. CDR3 length: 14 amino acids. Trimming left V 5 bases short and J 4 bases short, with 12 bases between. The CDR3 is CASSKMQENQPQHF. Written as DNA, the CDR3 is TGTGCCAGCAGTAAAATGCAGGAGAATCAGCCCCAGCATTTT.

A word on this clonotype: A much bigger clone sits one base away, suggesting this may be a read error. The chain joins TRBV2 to TRBJ2-2; maybe TRBD1 (6 bases). The CDR3 is 13 residues long. CDR1 SNHLY and CDR2 FYNNEI come from the germline V gene. The CDR3 DNA reads as TGTACCAGCAGCCCAGGGGTTACCGGGGAGCTGTTTTTT. Translating gives CTSSPGVTGELFF.

The V and J genes are TRBV11-1 and TRBJ2-7; weak D call: TRBD2 (6 bases). V was pared by 4 bases and J by 5 bases, with 15 bases between. This CDR3 spans 14 amino acids. Germline-derived CDR1 and CDR2 are SGHAT and FQDESV (reference sequence). The CDR3 nucleotides are TGTGCCAGCAGCTGGGACGGAGGGTTTCACGAGCAGTACTTC. Translation gives CASSWDGGFHEQYF.

This clonotype was observed many times. CDR3 bases: TGTGCCAGACACGGACATGACTACACCTTC. Translating it yields CARHGHDYTF. V is TRBV27 and J is TRBJ1-2; a possible D gene is TRBD1 (5 bases). V was clipped by 9 bases and J by 10 bases, with 12 bases between them. The germline gives CDR1 MNHEY, CDR2 SMNVEV (reference sequence). The CDR3 is made up of 10 amino acids.

The V and J genes are TRBV20-1 and TRBJ2-6; 8 bases match TRBD2. With V trimmed by 3 bases and J by 2 bases, 3 bases remained unmatched. Germline CDR1 and CDR2: DFQATT and SNEGSKA (reference sequence). This CDR3 spans 15 amino acids. The CDR3 region is CSASGGAAGANVLTF. As DNA, the CDR3 is TGCAGTGCTAGCGGGGGGGCGGCTGGGGCCAACGTCCTGACTTTC.

This clonotype has a count of ten or more. The genes are TRBV5-1 and TRBJ1-2; D gene unclear. This CDR3 spans 13 amino acids. The V gene lost 0 bases and the J gene lost 8 bases, with 11 bases spanning the gap. The germline V gene has CDR1 SGHRS and CDR2 YFSETQ. The CDR3 region has the DNA TGCGCCAGCAGCTTGGCCGAGAGAGGCGGCTACACCTTC. Amino acid sequence: CASSLAERGGYTF.

The chain has TRBV11-2 and TRBJ1-1, with unresolved D. Germline CDR1 is SGHAT and CDR2 is FQNNGV. The CDR3 spans 15 residues. The germline V and J ends were trimmed by 1 base and 0 bases, with 9 bases remaining between them. The CDR3 protein is CASSLVADLNTEAFF. The CDR3 DNA is TGTGCCAGCAGCTTAGTCGCAGACTTGAACACTGAAGCTTTCTTT.

This clonotype occurred many times. The J gene is TRBJ1-5, the V gene TRBV13; perhaps TRBD1 as D (5 bases). The germline gives CDR1 PRHDT, CDR2 FYEKMQ (reference sequence). This CDR3 comprises 14 residues. The V end lost 0 bases, the J end lost 3 bases, and 6 bases lay between the germline ends. The CDR3 sequence is CASSLGDNNQPQHF. The CDR3 DNA reads as TGTGCCAGCAGCTTAGGGGACAACAATCAGCCCCAGCATTTT.

This clonotype was recorded many times. The chain recombines TRBV19 with TRBJ1-5; D is undetermined. The V gene lost 0 bases and the J gene lost 6 bases, with 12 bases spanning the gap. CDR3 size: 15 residues. Per the germline V gene, CDR1 is LNHDA and CDR2 is SQIVND (reference sequence). The CDR3 region has the DNA TGTGCCAGTAGTATAGAAGTGGGGAGGGTTCAGCCCCAGCATTTT. It yields the protein CASSIEVGRVQPQHF.

This clonotype was seen at least ten times. The chain combines TRBV6-1 with TRBJ1-5; TRBD1 aligns across 7 bases. V trimming: 8 bases; J trimming: 2 bases; junction bases outside the gene matches: 12. CDR1 and CDR2 (germline): MNHNS, SASEGT. The CDR3 spans 16 residues. CDR3 sequence reads: CASSTPLGTGNQPQHF. In DNA, the CDR3 is TGTGCCAGCTCGACCCCCCTGGGGACAGGCAATCAGCCCCAGCATTTT.

This clonotype was seen ten or more times. This sequence joins TRBV30 and TRBJ2-5; possibly TRBD2 for D (6 bases). Trimming took 0 bases from V and 4 from J, leaving 15 bases between them. The germline V gene has CDR1 GTSNPN and CDR2 SVGIG (reference sequence). This CDR3 contains 15 residues. CDR3 sequence: CAWSVQGSGGETQYF. As DNA, the CDR3 is TGTGCCTGGAGTGTACAAGGTAGCGGTGGAGAGACCCAGTACTTC.

The rearrangement uses TRBV28 and TRBJ1-5, with D possibly being TRBD1 (6 bases). This CDR3 is 15 amino acids long. Germline CDR1 is MDHEN and CDR2 is SYDVKM. Trimming removed 6 bases at V and 0 bases at J, with 12 bases between. CDR3 protein: CASRNRVSSNQPQHF. As DNA, the CDR3 is TGTGCCAGCAGAAACAGGGTATCTAGCAATCAGCCCCAGCATTTT.

This clonotype was detected ten times or more. The V gene is TRBV28, the J gene TRBJ1-2; the D is unclear. The CDR3 is made up of 12 amino acids. Trimming removed 2 bases from V and 7 bases from J, with 8 bases in between. CDR1 and CDR2 from the germline V gene are MDHEN and SYDVKM. For the CDR3, the DNA is TGTGCCAGCAGTTTAATCTTACGTGGCTACACCTTC. The encoded protein is CASSLILRGYTF.

The rearrangement uses TRBV11-2 and TRBJ2-7; tentative D call: TRBD2 (6 bases). Germline lookup yields CDR1 SGHAT and CDR2 FQNNGV. The length of the CDR3 is 16 residues. Between the trimmed V and J ends, which lost 5 bases and 0 bases, there was a span of 17 bases. The CDR3 region has the DNA TGTGCCAGCAGCGGCGACGGGGGTGCTTTCTCCTACGAGCAGTACTTC. This sequence encodes CASSGDGGAFSYEQYF.

This clonotype was observed at least ten times. The chain is built from TRBV19 and TRBJ1-5; the D is unclear. V lost 2 bases and J 2 bases, leaving 13 bases between the germline ends. Looked up from germline, CDR1 is LNHDA and CDR2 is SQIVND (reference sequence). The CDR3 is 16 residues long. CDR3 sequence (DNA): TGTGCCAGTAGTATAATGAGAAGTTCGGGCAATCAGCCCCAGCATTTT. Amino acids: CASSIMRSSGNQPQHF.

There are a few counts of this clonotype. The chain combines TRBV6-5 with TRBJ1-3, with 7 bases fitting TRBD1. The trim removed 2 bases at V and 1 base at J, leaving 2 bases unmatched. This CDR3 spans 15 amino acids. The germline CDR1 and CDR2 sequences are MNHEY and SVGAGI. The CDR3 spells CASSYEGASGNTIYF. For the CDR3, the DNA is TGTGCCAGCAGTTACGAGGGGGCTTCTGGAAACACCATATATTTT.

This clonotype was observed many times. The chain carries TRBV12-3 or TRBV12-4 and TRBJ1-2; D remains unclear. With 3 bases removed from V and 2 bases from J, the gap between germline ends came to 7 bases. The CDR3 spans 13 residues. The CDR3 here is CASSFDGNYGYTF. CDR3 coding DNA: TGTGCCAGCAGTTTCGACGGGAACTATGGCTACACCTTC.

The V and J genes are TRBV7-9 and TRBJ2-5, with 7 bases matching TRBD1. In germline, CDR1 is SEHNR, CDR2 FQNEAQ (reference sequence). The CDR3 covers 15 residues. The V segment lost 2 bases and the J segment 8 bases; nucleotides outside the gene matches: 11. The CDR3 here is CASSLKGDSRETQYF. In DNA, the CDR3 is TGTGCCAGCAGCTTAAAGGGGGACAGTAGAGAAACCCAGTACTTC.

The chain is built from TRBV29-1 and TRBJ2-5; weak D call: TRBD1 (5 bases). In germline, CDR1 is SQVTM, CDR2 ANQGSEA. The V gene lost 3 bases and the J gene lost 5 bases, with 13 bases spanning the gap. The length of the CDR3 is 13 residues. CDR3 in amino acids: CSVDQGAQETQYF. DNA for the CDR3: TGCAGCGTTGATCAAGGGGCGCAGGAGACCCAGTACTTC.

This clonotype was picked up a small number of times. This chain links TRBV12-3 or TRBV12-4 with TRBJ1-1; D is uncertain. Trimming took 2 bases from V and 5 from J, leaving 9 bases between them. This CDR3 is 13 amino acids long. CDR3 nucleotide sequence: TGTGCCAGCAGTTTAATGCAGAAGACTGAAGCTTTCTTT. Its protein is CASSLMQKTEAFF.

The V gene is TRBV6-1, the J gene TRBJ1-1; no firm D call. Deletions cut 3 bases from V and 1 base from J, with 12 bases between. CDR1 MNHNS and CDR2 SASEGT come from the germline V gene. The CDR3 consists of 15 residues. The CDR3 sequence is CASSETPRPNTEAFF. Written as DNA, the CDR3 is TGTGCCAGCAGTGAGACTCCCAGGCCGAACACTGAAGCTTTCTTT.

Many counts were recorded for this clonotype. The chain is built from TRBV20-1 and TRBJ1-2, with 8 nucleotides matching TRBD1. The V gene's germline CDR1 is DFQATT and CDR2 SNEGSKA (reference sequence). This CDR3 spans 15 amino acids. After removal of 5 bases from V and 4 bases from J, the junction contained 12 bases not matched to a gene. The CDR3 bases are TGCAGTGCTCCCCGGACAGGGTCCTTGGGCTATGGCTACACCTTC. Protein sequence: CSAPRTGSLGYGYTF.

This chain connects TRBV7-9 to TRBJ1-4; no firm D call. Trimming cost V 5 bases and J 8 bases, with 12 bases left between them. The CDR3 is 13 residues long. Germline V gene sequence: CDR1 SEHNR, CDR2 FQNEAQ (reference sequence). The CDR3 DNA is TGTGCCAGCAGCGTAGAAGTTCTCGAAAAACTGTTTTTT. Amino acid sequence: CASSVEVLEKLFF.

This clonotype was observed at least ten times. CDR3 loop: CSAPRTGGVGYTF. In DNA, the CDR3 is TGCAGCGCTCCACGGACAGGGGGCGTAGGCTACACCTTC. The V gene is TRBV29-1, the J gene TRBJ1-2; TRBD1 matches at 11 bases. J was trimmed by 8 bases and V by 7 bases; bases with no gene match: 9. The CDR3 contains 13 residues. Germline CDR1 is SQVTM and CDR2 is ANQGSEA.

V and J are TRBV6-1 and TRBJ2-2; 14 bases are a match to TRBD2. CDR1 MNHNS and CDR2 SASEGT come from the germline V gene. CDR3 length: 17 residues. Losses at the gene ends were 5 bases for V and 6 bases for J; bases not matched to a gene: 8. The CDR3 protein is CASSTPGLAGAPGELFF. The CDR3 DNA follows: TGTGCCAGCAGTACACCGGGACTAGCGGGAGCACCCGGGGAGCTGTTTTTT.